The 29 T cell receptor beta chains below were found in one sample sequenced in a study of T-cell memory formation after mild COVID-19. TCRdb reprocessed the 5' RACE reads with MiXCR, giving one entry per CDR3 protein. The sample consists of about 340,000 distinct CDR3 sequences, 10% to 15% of them appearing once. The sequenced material came from PBMCs or a T cell subset sorted from them (not recorded which). Receptors were obtained from a man aged 18 to 29 who had mild COVID-19 (a few samples of this study predate the infection). Cell type and time point are not known.

This clonotype occurred a few times. CDR3 nucleotides: TGTGCCAGCAGCCCAGGGGGCGAGGTACCCTACGAGCAGTACTTC. Translated: CASSPGGEVPYEQYF. The chain uses TRBV7-3 and TRBJ2-7; 8 bases map to TRBD1. CDR3 length equals 15 residues. J lost 2 bases, V lost 5 bases, and 8 bases had no gene match. Germline-derived CDR1 and CDR2 are SGHTA and FQGTGA.

This clonotype was seen ten or more times. The chain joins TRBV12-3 or TRBV12-4 to TRBJ2-2; D not certain. Trimming stripped 3 bases from V and 5 bases from J, with 7 bases between. The CDR3 sequence is 13 residues long. The DNA of the CDR3 is TGTGCCAGCAGTTTCCCTGGGACCGGGGAGCTGTTTTTT. It specifies CASSFPGTGELFF.

V gene TRBV7-2 combines with J gene TRBJ2-3; 8 bases line up with TRBD2. The J segment lost 14 bases and the V segment lost 3 bases, leaving 13 bases of the junction unmatched. From germline, CDR1 is SGHTA and CDR2 FQGNSA. This CDR3 has 14 amino acids. CDR3 coding DNA: TGTGCCAGCAGCTTTCCCGAAGCGGGGGCATTAAGGTATTTT. Translation: CASSFPEAGALRYF.

The chain links TRBV20-1 to TRBJ2-7; TRBD1 matches 11 bases. The germline CDR1 and CDR2 sequences are DFQATT and SNEGSKA (reference sequence). The CDR3 has 16 amino acids. Germline trimming cut 1 base from V and 3 bases from J; bases unmatched to any gene: 8. CDR3 in amino acids: CSARARTGGQFYEQYF. Here the CDR3 DNA reads TGCAGTGCTAGAGCACGGACAGGGGGCCAGTTCTACGAGCAGTACTTC.

This clonotype came up a few times. The CDR3 loop reads CASSVAGGGYNEQFF. CDR3 nucleotides: TGCGCCAGCAGCGTCGCGGGGGGGGGATACAATGAGCAGTTCTTC. The rearrangement uses TRBV5-1 and TRBJ2-1; 9 bases map to TRBD2. Germline V CDR1 and CDR2: SGHRS, YFSETQ. This CDR3 region has 15 residues. With V trimmed by 4 bases and J by 4 bases, 6 bases remained unmatched.

The rearrangement uses TRBV7-9 and TRBJ2-7, with TRBD1 as a possible D gene (6 bases). Germline lookup yields CDR1 SEHNR and CDR2 FQNEAQ (reference sequence). CDR3 size: 15 residues. Deletions cut 3 bases from V and 6 bases from J, with 18 bases between. The CDR3 nucleotides read TGTGCCAGCAGCTTTTGGACGCTACAGGGTGCCGAGCAGTACGTC. It translates to CASSFWTLQGAEQYV.

This clonotype was picked up a small number of times. The chain uses TRBV20-1 and TRBJ1-3; D not resolved. V was shortened by 6 bases and J by 0 bases, with 12 bases between the two germline ends. The V gene's germline CDR1 is DFQATT and CDR2 SNEGSKA (reference sequence). The CDR3 runs 14 residues. CDR3 in amino acids: CSARLLSSGNTIYF. CDR3 nucleotide sequence: TGCAGTGCCAGGCTACTGAGCTCTGGAAACACCATATATTTT.

This clonotype has more than one count but fewer than ten. CDR3 protein: CSARITGTNTGELFF. The CDR3 DNA reads TGCAGTGCTCGGATTACAGGGACTAACACCGGGGAGCTGTTTTTT. The chain combines TRBV20-1 with TRBJ2-2; D is perhaps TRBD1 or TRBD2 (6 bases each). Trimming took off 5 bases at V and 2 bases at J, with 15 bases between the two ends. The CDR3 has 15 amino acids. CDR1 is DFQATT, CDR2 SNEGSKA, per germline (reference sequence).

This chain uses TRBV7-2 with TRBJ1-2, with TRBD1 identical over 9 bases. Germline V gene data show CDR1 as SGHTA and CDR2 as FQGNSA. This CDR3 is built from 11 residues. Unmatched junction bases numbered 6, after V lost 11 bases and J lost 8 bases. CDR3 coding DNA: TGTGCCGGACGACAGGGGGAGGGCTACACCTTC. Translating gives CAGRQGEGYTF.

This chain joins TRBV7-2 and TRBJ1-5; a weak D match, TRBD1 (6 bases). The CDR3 runs to 17 residues. With 6 bases removed from V and 2 bases from J, the gap between germline ends came to 20 bases. The V gene's germline CDR1 is SGHTA and CDR2 FQGNSA. The CDR3 is CASSLSGGPGGNQPQHF. CDR3 DNA: TGTGCCAGCAGTCTTAGTGGGGGCCCTGGAGGCAATCAGCCCCAGCATTTT.

This clonotype was counted many times. The rearrangement uses TRBV4-2 and TRBJ2-1, with D perhaps TRBD2 (6 bases). V was trimmed by 0 bases and J by 2 bases, leaving 11 bases between them. CDR1 and CDR2 from the germline V gene are LGHNA and YNFKEQ. CDR3 length equals 16 residues. The CDR3 DNA is TGTGCCAGCAGCCAAGATTCCCCGGGAGCCTACAATGAGCAGTTCTTC. It specifies CASSQDSPGAYNEQFF.

The chain has TRBV7-8 and TRBJ2-3; TRBD2 matches at 7 bases. The CDR3 totals 17 residues. V trimming: 0 bases; J trimming: 3 bases; junction bases outside the gene matches: 9. The germline CDR1 and CDR2 sequences are SGHVS and FQNEAQ. The CDR3 protein is CASSLARASGRTDTQYF. Here the CDR3 DNA reads TGTGCCAGCAGCTTAGCCAGGGCTAGCGGTAGAACAGATACGCAGTATTTT. Drawing the rest from reference TRBV7-8 and TRBJ2-3, the complete variable domain is GAGVSQSPRYKVAKRGQDVALRCDPISGHVSLFWYQQALGQGPEFLTYFQNEAQLDKSGLPSDRFFAERPEGSVSTLKIQRTQQEDSAVYLCASSLARASGRTDTQYFGPGTRLTVL.

This clonotype was counted a few times. The rearrangement links TRBV5-8 to TRBJ2-7; D is possibly TRBD1 (7 bases). V was shortened by 0 bases and J by 7 bases, with 11 bases between the two germline ends. CDR3 length equals 13 residues. The germline CDR1 and CDR2 sequences are SGHTS and YDEGEE. CDR3 in amino acids: CASSLEQGGEQYV. CDR3 DNA: TGTGCCAGCAGCTTGGAGCAGGGGGGTGAGCAGTACGTC.

This clonotype was counted at least ten times. CDR3 nucleotide sequence: TGTGCCAGCAGTTTCACAGACTACCCGCTGGGACAGGAGCAGTTCTTC. Translation gives CASSFTDYPLGQEQFF. The genes are TRBV12-3 or TRBV12-4 and TRBJ2-1; 7 nucleotides align to TRBD1. Germline trimming cut 3 bases from V and 10 bases from J; bases unmatched to any gene: 15. The CDR3 loop spans 16 amino acids.

This clonotype was detected only once. CDR3 protein: CASSHDWDGRGSYEQYF. Here the CDR3 DNA reads TGCGCCAGCAGCCACGACTGGGACGGGAGAGGCTCCTACGAGCAGTACTTC. V is TRBV4-3 and J is TRBJ2-7; D is possibly TRBD2 (6 bases). From germline, CDR1 is LGHNA and CDR2 YSLEER. V was trimmed by 3 bases and J by 0 bases, leaving 18 bases between them. This CDR3 is built from 17 residues.

This chain links TRBV10-3 with TRBJ1-1, with no clear D. The CDR3 spans 11 residues. Trimming shortened V by 4 bases and J by 9 bases, and 9 bases separated the two germline ends. The germline gives CDR1 ENHRY, CDR2 SYGVKD. The CDR3 DNA reads as TGTGCCATCAGTGTGGAGAATAAAGCTTTCTTT. It codes for CAISVENKAFF.

This chain links TRBV9 with TRBJ2-5; 9 nucleotides align to TRBD2. Trimming at V came to 0 bases and at J to 5 bases, leaving 8 bases not matched to a gene. This CDR3 contains 16 residues. CDR1 is SGDLS, CDR2 YYNGEE, per germline. As DNA, the CDR3 is TGTGCCAGCAGCGTAGCCCCGGGACTAGCTGCGGAGACCCAGTACTTC. Protein: CASSVAPGLAAETQYF.

This clonotype was seen a handful of times. The chain employs TRBV19 and TRBJ2-3, with D tentatively TRBD1 or TRBD2 (6 bases each). Trimming removed 6 bases at V and 2 bases at J, with 12 bases between. The CDR3 spans 14 residues. Germline V gene data show CDR1 as LNHDA and CDR2 as SQIVND (reference sequence). CDR3 amino acids: CASRDGGHTDTQYF. As DNA, the CDR3 is TGTGCCAGTAGGGACGGGGGCCACACAGATACGCAGTATTTT.

The chain employs TRBV14 and TRBJ1-2, with 8 bases that match TRBD1. Looked up from germline, CDR1 is SGHDN and CDR2 is FVKESK. The CDR3 consists of 15 residues. Losses at the gene ends were 3 bases for V and 1 base for J; bases not matched to a gene: 4. DNA for the CDR3: TGTGCCAGCAGCCAGGGACAGGCCCTTAACTATGGCTACACCTTC. Residues: CASSQGQALNYGYTF.

The chain joins TRBV28 to TRBJ1-5; no clear D. There are 14 residues in the CDR3. In germline, CDR1 is MDHEN, CDR2 SYDVKM. The V end lost 6 bases, the J end lost 2 bases, and 11 bases lay between the germline ends. CDR3 protein: CASRPDRRNQPQHF. The CDR3 DNA sequence: TGTGCCAGCAGACCGGACCGACGCAATCAGCCCCAGCATTTT. The full variable domain, completed using reference TRBV28 and TRBJ1-5, is DVKVTQSSRYLVKRTGEKVFLECVQDMDHENMFWYRQDPGLGLRLIYFSYDVKMKEKGDIPEGYSVSREKKERFSLILESASTNQTSMYLCASRPDRRNQPQHFGDGTRLSIL.

This chain uses TRBV5-1 with TRBJ2-1, with TRBD1 matching over 10 bases. The V gene's germline CDR1 is SGHRS and CDR2 YFSETQ. CDR3 length equals 17 residues. Trimming at V came to 0 bases and at J to 6 bases, leaving 9 bases not matched to a gene. CDR3 in amino acids: CASSLAIGTGDSNEQFF. The CDR3 DNA is TGCGCCAGCAGCTTGGCCATCGGGACAGGGGATAGCAATGAGCAGTTCTTC.

This clonotype was seen ten or more times. The chain carries TRBV7-3 and TRBJ2-2; 8 bases are shared with TRBD1. Germline V gene lookup returns CDR1 SGHTA and CDR2 FQGTGA. There are 16 residues in the CDR3. V was clipped by 1 base and J by 6 bases; unmatched bases: 7. CDR3 amino acids: CASSLIPGQDPGELFF. DNA of the CDR3: TGTGCCAGCAGCTTAATTCCGGGACAGGATCCCGGGGAGCTGTTTTTT.

The table lists this clonotype with many counts. For the CDR3, the DNA is TGTGCCAGCAGCTTAGGTCGTGGGACCCTAGACTCCTACGAGCAGTACGTC. Translated: CASSLGRGTLDSYEQYV. This chain links TRBV7-2 with TRBJ2-7; tentatively, D is TRBD1 or TRBD2 (5 bases each). The V and J ends lost 1 base and 0 bases respectively, with 16 bases between them. The CDR3 runs 17 residues. CDR1 SGHTA and CDR2 FQGNSA come from the germline V gene.

This clonotype was picked up a small number of times. The chain joins TRBV6-5 to TRBJ2-6; D uncertain. Deletions cut 2 bases from V and 4 bases from J, with 9 bases between. CDR3 length: 15 residues. The germline gives CDR1 MNHEY, CDR2 SVGAGI. CDR3 residues: CASSYLAQGANVLTF. As DNA, the CDR3 is TGTGCCAGCAGTTACCTGGCCCAGGGGGCCAACGTCCTGACTTTC.

This clonotype was counted between two and nine times. This chain joins TRBV7-2 and TRBJ2-7, with TRBD2 as a possible D gene (5 bases). Germline V gene lookup returns CDR1 SGHTA and CDR2 FQGNSA. V lost 2 bases, J lost 2 bases, and 7 bases lay in between. The CDR3 spans 13 residues. The CDR3: CASSLQLAYEQYF. CDR3 coding DNA: TGTGCCAGCAGCTTACAACTAGCCTACGAGCAGTACTTC. Using reference TRBV7-2 and TRBJ2-7 for the parts outside the CDR3, the full variable domain is GAGVSQSPSNKVTEKGKDVELRCDPISGHTALYWYRQSLGQGLEFLIYFQGNSAPDKSGLPSDRFSAERTGGSVSTLTIQRTQQEDSAVYLCASSLQLAYEQYFGPGTRLTVT.

J is TRBJ1-5 and V is TRBV29-1; possible D gene TRBD1, 5 bases. Germline V gene data show CDR1 as SQVTM and CDR2 as ANQGSEA. V was cut by 4 bases and J by 0 bases, with 7 bases left in between. This CDR3 spans 13 amino acids. In DNA, the CDR3 is TGCAGCGTTGGGGACTATAGCAATCAGCCCCAGCATTTT. Its protein product is CSVGDYSNQPQHF.

The V and J genes are TRBV12-3 or TRBV12-4 and TRBJ2-3; the D is unclear. V dropped 7 bases and J dropped 5 bases, with 10 bases sitting between them. This CDR3 comprises 12 residues. For the CDR3, the DNA is TGTGCCAGCACCAAACAACTAGATACGCAGTATTTT. Protein product: CASTKQLDTQYF.

This clonotype was counted a few times. The rearrangement uses TRBV7-9 and TRBJ2-3; 9 bases fit TRBD1. V lost 5 bases to trimming and J lost 0 bases; unmatched junction nucleotides: 12. CDR3 length: 18 amino acids. Germline assignment: CDR1 SEHNR and CDR2 FQNEAQ (reference sequence). The CDR3 protein is CASSNRDRVVGSTDTQYF. The CDR3 bases are TGTGCCAGCAGCAACCGGGACAGGGTGGTGGGCAGCACAGATACGCAGTATTTT.

This clonotype has a handful of counts. V and J are TRBV7-2 and TRBJ2-7; no clear D. Trimming cost V 3 bases and J 3 bases, with 9 bases left between them. Germline CDR1 reads SGHTA; CDR2 reads FQGNSA. The CDR3 runs 13 residues. The CDR3, as DNA: TGTGCCAGCAGCTTTGTCAGTGACTACGAGCAGTACTTC. This encodes CASSFVSDYEQYF. Together with reference TRBV7-2 and TRBJ2-7, the CDR3 gives the full variable domain: GAGVSQSPSNKVTEKGKDVELRCDPISGHTALYWYRQSLGQGLEFLIYFQGNSAPDKSGLPSDRFSAERTGGSVSTLTIQRTQQEDSAVYLCASSFVSDYEQYFGPGTRLTVT.